This T cell receptor (beta chain) was retrieved from a study of T cell repertoires in aging, cancer and after chemotherapy. Study-wide context: Healthy donor repertoires were recorded over several months to years and showed clear clonal overlap. Overall study results and limits: Median generation probability rose over the chemotherapy interval in each cancer cohort, suggesting rebound thymic output.

The CDR3 contains 12 residues. CDR1 and CDR2 from the germline V gene are KGHSH and LQKENI. Trimming stripped 8 bases from V and 1 base from J, with 9 bases between. The template was genomic DNA from peripheral blood, not RNA. Multiplex touch-down PCR with TRB-A/B primers amplified rearranged V-D-J TRB sequences. In TCRdb, the multiplex PCR reads were re-called with MiXCR into one record per CDR3 protein. There are about 8,700 distinct CDR3 sequences in the sample; roughly 32% occur only once, and over 3% lies in the top ten. This clonotype showed up just a few times. Its antigen is unknown. The TCR comes from a human donor in good health. Specimen: blood. The gene calls are TRBV18 and TRBJ2-7; no clear D. CDR3 loop: CASALQSYEQYF. The CDR3, as DNA: TGTGCCAGCGCCCTTCAGTCCTACGAGCAGTACTTC. Using reference TRBV18 and TRBJ2-7 for the parts outside the CDR3, the full variable domain is NAGVMQNPRHLVRRRGQEARLRCSPMKGHSHVYWYRQLPEEGLKFMVYLQKENIIDESGMPKERFSAEFPKEGPSILRIQQVVRGDSAAYFCASALQSYEQYFGPGTRLTVT.